Below are 11 T cell receptor beta chains sequenced from a single sample in a study of long-term antiretroviral therapy in people with HIV. Assay version v3.0 of immunoSEQ was used, and it was run at survey level. Clones were read by immunoSEQ multiplex PCR, and TCRdb kept only the in-frame ones, dropping some. In the table there are some 16,000 clones, around 79% of which are singletons. Specimen: unsorted PBMCs, collected 2.3 years after starting antiretroviral therapy. The receptor set was obtained from a woman in her thirties or forties with HIV.

The chain recombines TRBV5-6 with TRBJ1-2, with 9 bases identical to TRBD1. Germline CDR1 and CDR2: SGHDT and YYEEEE. Trimming removed 5 bases from V and 4 bases from J; junction bases left unmatched: 3. The CDR3 is 13 amino acids. The CDR3 DNA reads as TGTGCCAGCAGGACAGGGGGAGGCTATGGCTACACCTTC. It yields the protein CASRTGGGYGYTF.

The rearrangement uses TRBV9 and TRBJ1-2, with D maybe TRBD1 (6 bases). The CDR3 loop spans 16 amino acids. Trimming stripped 4 bases from V and 4 bases from J, with 20 bases between. Looked up from germline, CDR1 is SGDLS and CDR2 is YYNGEE. The CDR3 loop reads CASSPDVRTASYGYTF. DNA for the CDR3: TGTGCCAGCAGCCCCGACGTCCGGACAGCCTCCTATGGCTACACCTTC.

V is TRBV7-9 and J is TRBJ2-3; TRBD2 aligns across 12 bases. V dropped 1 base and J dropped 5; count of bases not matched to a gene: 13. From germline, CDR1 is SEHNR and CDR2 FQNEAQ (reference sequence). The CDR3 consists of 19 residues. CDR3: CASSLVRGLAGLGGDTQYF. As DNA, the CDR3 is TGTGCCAGCAGCTTAGTCCGAGGACTAGCGGGATTGGGCGGAGATACGCAGTATTTT.

This chain links TRBV5-4 with TRBJ2-5; TRBD2 aligns across 13 bases. V shed 3 bases, J shed 5 bases, and the junction held 7 bases outside the gene matches. Germline CDR1 reads SGHNT; CDR2 reads YYREEE (reference sequence). CDR3 length: 16 amino acids. The CDR3 nucleotides read TGTGCCAGCAGCTCCGGACTAGCGGGAGAGGGGGAGACCCAGTACTTC. It translates to CASSSGLAGEGETQYF.

V usage is TRBV7-2 and J usage is TRBJ2-1, with 7 bases matching TRBD1. The J segment lost 4 bases and the V segment lost 6 bases, leaving 9 bases of the junction unmatched. The CDR3 totals 15 residues. Looked up from germline, CDR1 is SGHTA and CDR2 is FQGNSA. The chain's CDR3 is CASRTTGTDYNEQFF. In nucleotides, the CDR3 is TGTGCCAGCAGAACTACCGGGACAGATTACAATGAGCAGTTCTTC.

This clone was picked up a small number of times. The rearrangement uses TRBV5-1 and TRBJ1-2; D is possibly TRBD1 (5 bases). The V gene lost 4 bases and the J gene lost 7 bases, with 14 bases spanning the gap. The germline V gene has CDR1 SGHRS and CDR2 YFSETQ. The CDR3 runs to 13 residues. The CDR3 loop reads CASSGGTAGGYTF. CDR3 in DNA: TGCGCCAGCAGCGGCGGGACGGCGGGTGGCTACACCTTC.

This chain joins TRBV10-3 and TRBJ1-5; a weak D match, TRBD1 (6 bases). The CDR3 consists of 15 residues. CDR1 is ENHRY, CDR2 SYGVKD, per germline. Trimming took off 10 bases at V and 1 base at J, with 17 bases between the two ends. CDR3 sequence: CATGGGQGSNQPQHF. Written as DNA, the CDR3 is TGTGCCACCGGGGGGGGGCAGGGGAGCAATCAGCCCCAGCATTTT.

This chain connects TRBV6-5 to TRBJ2-1; D call uncertain. Germline V gene sequence: CDR1 MNHEY, CDR2 SVGAGI. Trimming took 6 bases from V and 0 from J, leaving 12 bases between them. The CDR3 spans 15 residues. In DNA, the CDR3 is TGTGCCAGCAGAAGCCAGCCCAGCTCCTACAATGAGCAGTTCTTC. It translates to CASRSQPSSYNEQFF.

As DNA, the CDR3 is TGTGCCATCAGTATGGGTCTGGGGCGGGACCCCTACAATGAGCAGTTCTTC. Protein: CAISMGLGRDPYNEQFF. The V call is TRBV10-3, the J call TRBJ2-1, with D maybe TRBD2 (6 bases). V was shortened by 5 bases and J by 2 bases, with 19 bases between the two germline ends. The CDR3 contains 17 residues. Germline values: CDR1 ENHRY, CDR2 SYGVKD.

V gene TRBV7-2 combines with J gene TRBJ2-5, with D maybe TRBD2 (6 bases). With 3 bases removed from V and 3 bases from J, the gap between germline ends came to 8 bases. This CDR3 comprises 13 residues. Germline CDR1 SGHTA, CDR2 FQGNSA. Here the CDR3 reads CASSFGGKETQYF. The CDR3 DNA sequence: TGTGCCAGCAGCTTCGGGGGAAAAGAGACCCAGTACTTC.

The chain uses TRBV6-5 and TRBJ1-3; a possible D gene is TRBD1 (5 bases). This CDR3 comprises 13 residues. CDR1 is MNHEY and CDR2 is SVGAGI in the germline V gene. The V end lost 6 bases, the J end lost 5 bases, and 11 bases lay between the germline ends. CDR3 sequence (DNA): TGTGCCAGCAGACAGGACCTGAGAAACACCATATATTTT. As protein: CASRQDLRNTIYF.